The rows below give T cell receptor beta chains drawn from one sample of a study of CD8+ T cells in alopecia areata. TCRdb's copy holds only in-frame clones and misses some; the assay was immunoSEQ multiplex PCR. The sample has about 150,000 clones, about 60% seen once. The sample taken for sequencing was CD4+ T cells sorted from blood. The receptor set was obtained from a human donor in good health. The CDR3 runs from the conserved cysteine through the conserved F or W. The D gene is left open where the match is weak. Clone size is given for some rows only: seen once, a few or many times, or a class if the clone is expanded.

TRBV29-1,NA,NA,15,TRBJ1-2,CSVGLTGPANYGYTF,TGCAGCGTTGGCCTGACAGGACCAGCTAACTATGGCTACACCTTC
TRBV28,NA,NA,12,TRBJ2-7,CASSKMTYEQYF,TGTGCCAGCAGTAAGATGACCTACGAGCAGTACTTC
TRBV4-1,NA,NA,14,TRBJ1-2,CASSQETGTGGYTF,TGCGCCAGCAGCCAAGAAACAGGAACTGGGGGCTACACCTTC
TRBV29-1,TRBD1,NA,14,TRBJ2-2,CSVPQGARTEELFF,TGCAGCGTACCGCAGGGGGCGAGAACCGAGGAGCTGTTTTTT
TRBV27,NA,NA,14,TRBJ2-3,CASSLTLLTDTQYF,TGTGCCAGCAGTTTAACCCTCCTCACAGATACGCAGTATTTT
TRBV6-6,NA,NA,16,TRBJ2-7,CASSYSRGEGFYEQYF,TGTGCCAGCAGTTACTCAAGGGGAGAAGGTTTTTACGAGCAGTACTTC
TRBV27,TRBD2,NA,13,TRBJ2-7,CASGTSGGLEQYF,TGTGCCAGCGGCACTAGCGGAGGGCTCGAGCAGTACTTC
TRBV15,NA,few,13,TRBJ2-3,CATSRPDGDTQYF,TGTGCCACCAGCAGACCGGACGGGGATACGCAGTATTTT
TRBV25-1,TRBD2,NA,14,TRBJ2-2,CASRLAGVTGELFF,TGTGCCAGCCGACTAGCGGGAGTTACCGGGGAGCTGTTTTTT
TRBV5-1,NA,few,14,TRBJ2-3,CASSSGTNTDTQYF,TGCGCCAGCAGCTCCGGGACAAACACAGATACGCAGTATTTT
TRBV18,TRBD2,few,16,TRBJ2-1,CASSLTSGSYGSEQFF,TGTGCCAGCTCACTGACTAGCGGGAGCTACGGGAGTGAGCAGTTCTTC
TRBV5-6,TRBD1,NA,15,TRBJ2-6,CASSSQGTGANVLTF,TGTGCCAGCAGCTCACAGGGGACTGGGGCCAACGTCCTGACTTTC
TRBV10-3,NA,few,12,TRBJ2-3,CATSTLPDTQYF,TGTGCCACATCCACTCTGCCGGATACGCAGTATTTT
TRBV29-1,NA,NA,12,TRBJ1-2,CSAYRISYGYTF,TGCAGCGCCTACAGGATTTCCTATGGCTACACCTTC
TRBV5-1,NA,NA,13,TRBJ2-5,CASSIGTAETQYF,TGCGCCAGCAGCATAGGGACCGCGGAGACCCAGTACTTC
TRBV29-1,TRBD1,once,13,TRBJ2-2,CSVPGGFTGELFF,TGCAGCGTCCCAGGGGGCTTCACCGGGGAGCTGTTTTTT
TRBV30,NA,NA,12,TRBJ1-1,CAWRHGTLEAFF,TGTGCCTGGAGGCACGGAACCCTTGAAGCTTTCTTT
TRBV29-1,TRBD1,NA,13,TRBJ1-5,CSAQRGGDQPQHF,TGCAGCGCTCAACGAGGGGGCGATCAGCCCCAGCATTTT
TRBV5-1,NA,NA,16,TRBJ2-3,CASSLGAGAATDTQYF,TGCGCCAGCAGCTTGGGGGCTGGGGCCGCCACAGATACGCAGTATTTT
TRBV5-1,TRBD1,NA,14,TRBJ2-5,CASSQTGRRETQYF,TGCGCCAGCAGTCAGACAGGGAGACGCGAGACCCAGTACTTC
TRBV29-1,NA,NA,11,TRBJ2-3,CSQTGTDTQYF,TGCAGCCAGACAGGCACAGATACGCAGTATTTT
TRBV15,NA,NA,13,TRBJ2-7,CATSRGYDYEQYF,TGTGCCACCAGCAGAGGGTACGACTACGAGCAGTACTTC
TRBV20-1,TRBD1,NA,11,TRBJ2-7,CSATGGYEQYF,TGCAGTGCCACAGGGGGCTACGAGCAGTACTTC
TRBV29-1,NA,NA,13,TRBJ2-1,CSVQGGRSNEQFF,TGCAGCGTGCAGGGGGGAAGGAGCAATGAGCAGTTCTTC
TRBV2,NA,few,13,TRBJ2-7,CASSGGTGYEQYF,TGTGCCAGCAGTGGGGGGACTGGGTACGAGCAGTACTTC
TRBV19,NA,few,11,TRBJ2-1,CASRLRGEQFF,TGTGCCAGTAGATTGAGGGGTGAGCAGTTCTTC
TRBV5-1,NA,NA,14,TRBJ2-2,CASSSRQGTGELFF,TGCGCCAGCAGCTCGAGGCAGGGCACCGGGGAGCTGTTTTTT
TRBV5-1,NA,NA,11,TRBJ2-7,CASSLFHEQYF,TGCGCCAGCAGCTTGTTCCACGAGCAGTACTTC
TRBV11-2,NA,NA,14,TRBJ2-7,CASSLLRTPYEQYF,TGTGCCAGCAGCTTACTTCGAACACCCTACGAGCAGTACTTC
TRBV5-1,NA,once,14,TRBJ1-1,CASSKQTSNTEAFF,TGCGCCAGCAGCAAACAGACTTCGAACACTGAAGCTTTCTTT
TRBV5-1,TRBD1,NA,15,TRBJ2-7,CASSSMTGGTYEQYF,TGCGCCAGCAGCTCCATGACAGGGGGGACCTACGAGCAGTACTTC
TRBV30,NA,once,11,TRBJ2-5,CAWMGGRTQYF,TGTGCCTGGATGGGGGGCAGGACCCAGTACTTC
TRBV6-6,TRBD1,NA,14,TRBJ2-7,CASRSGTASYEQYF,TGTGCCAGCAGATCGGGGACAGCCTCCTACGAGCAGTACTTC
TRBV29-1,NA,NA,13,TRBJ2-2,CSVSRVDTGELFF,TGCAGCGTGAGCAGGGTGGACACCGGGGAGCTGTTTTTT
TRBV5-1,NA,few,16,TRBJ2-5,CASSLVGGGSQETQYF,TGCGCCAGCAGCTTGGTAGGAGGGGGCAGTCAAGAGACCCAGTACTTC
TRBV29-1,TRBD1,NA,16,TRBJ2-3,CSAAGTGGGTGDTQYF,TGCAGCGCCGCCGGGACAGGGGGCGGAACGGGAGATACGCAGTATTTT
TRBV29-1,TRBD1,NA,18,TRBJ2-6,CSRTGNTGEPSGANVLTF,TGCAGCCGTACCGGGAATACAGGGGAGCCTTCTGGGGCCAACGTCCTGACTTTC
TRBV28,TRBD1,NA,15,TRBJ2-1,CASSRAPRGYNEQFF,TGTGCCAGCAGCCGCGCACCCAGGGGGTACAATGAGCAGTTCTTC
TRBV2,TRBD2,NA,14,TRBJ2-1,CASRWREGLNEQFF,TGTGCCAGCAGATGGCGGGAGGGCCTAAATGAGCAGTTCTTC
TRBV5-1,NA,NA,12,TRBJ1-2,CASSLPGDGYTF,TGCGCCAGCAGCTTGCCAGGGGATGGCTACACCTTC
TRBV2,NA,NA,14,TRBJ2-3,CASREPRMADTQYF,TGTGCCAGCAGGGAGCCCCGCATGGCAGATACGCAGTATTTT
TRBV5-6,NA,NA,14,TRBJ1-2,CASSLPDGGYGYTF,TGTGCCAGCAGCTTACCCGACGGTGGATATGGCTACACCTTC
TRBV5-1,NA,NA,12,TRBJ2-1,CASSLVLREQFF,TGCGCCAGCAGCTTGGTCCTCCGTGAGCAGTTCTTC
TRBV19,TRBD1,NA,17,TRBJ1-5,CASSLAGTGLLGQPQHF,TGTGCCAGTAGTCTGGCCGGGACAGGTCTTCTGGGTCAGCCCCAGCATTTT
TRBV7-2,NA,few,14,TRBJ1-5,CASSLSAVSQPQHF,TGTGCCAGCAGCTTATCTGCGGTATCCCAGCCCCAGCATTTT
TRBV7-9,NA,NA,15,TRBJ1-4,CASSFYGGLDEKLFF,TGTGCCAGCAGCTTTTATGGAGGCTTGGATGAAAAACTGTTTTTT
TRBV29-1,TRBD2,NA,15,TRBJ2-1,CSALWGLAAYNEQFF,TGCAGCGCCCTATGGGGACTAGCGGCCTACAATGAGCAGTTCTTC
TRBV10-2,NA,NA,14,TRBJ1-1,CASSTTSRGTEAFF,TGCGCCAGCAGTACCACAAGCCGGGGGACTGAAGCTTTCTTT
TRBV10-2,NA,NA,11,TRBJ2-7,CASSNGYEQYF,TGCGCCAGCAGTAATGGCTACGAGCAGTACTTC
TRBV4-1,TRBD2,once,17,TRBJ2-5,CASSQGGLAGVGETQYF,TGCGCCAGCAGCCAGGGGGGACTAGCGGGAGTGGGAGAGACCCAGTACTTC
TRBV29-1,NA,NA,12,TRBJ2-7,CSVGDLVYEQYF,TGCAGCGTTGGGGACCTAGTCTACGAGCAGTACTTC
TRBV29-1,TRBD2,NA,15,TRBJ2-2,CSVRIAGVSTGELFF,TGCAGCGTTAGAATAGCGGGAGTGAGCACCGGGGAGCTGTTTTTT
TRBV30,TRBD2,NA,12,TRBJ2-7,CALHSGTYEQYF,TGTGCCTTACATAGCGGGACCTACGAGCAGTACTTC
TRBV5-4,NA,few,15,TRBJ2-7,CASSLDRGTLYEQYF,TGTGCCAGCAGCTTGGATCGGGGGACCCTCTACGAGCAGTACTTC
TRBV5-1,TRBD1,NA,13,TRBJ2-4,CASSQGQGNIQYF,TGCGCCAGCAGCCAGGGACAGGGGAACATTCAGTACTTC
TRBV19,NA,NA,11,TRBJ1-2,CASRSRGGYTF,TGTGCCAGTAGGTCCCGAGGGGGCTACACCTTC
TRBV5-1,TRBD2,few,13,TRBJ2-7,CASSSGSLDEQYF,TGCGCCAGCAGTAGCGGGAGCCTGGACGAGCAGTACTTC
TRBV5-1,NA,NA,15,TRBJ1-4,CASSLPGEIREKLFF,TGCGCCAGCAGCTTGCCAGGGGAGATACGGGAAAAACTGTTTTTT
TRBV29-1,NA,NA,11,TRBJ2-1,CSVEDPGVQFF,TGCAGCGTTGAAGACCCCGGGGTACAGTTCTTC